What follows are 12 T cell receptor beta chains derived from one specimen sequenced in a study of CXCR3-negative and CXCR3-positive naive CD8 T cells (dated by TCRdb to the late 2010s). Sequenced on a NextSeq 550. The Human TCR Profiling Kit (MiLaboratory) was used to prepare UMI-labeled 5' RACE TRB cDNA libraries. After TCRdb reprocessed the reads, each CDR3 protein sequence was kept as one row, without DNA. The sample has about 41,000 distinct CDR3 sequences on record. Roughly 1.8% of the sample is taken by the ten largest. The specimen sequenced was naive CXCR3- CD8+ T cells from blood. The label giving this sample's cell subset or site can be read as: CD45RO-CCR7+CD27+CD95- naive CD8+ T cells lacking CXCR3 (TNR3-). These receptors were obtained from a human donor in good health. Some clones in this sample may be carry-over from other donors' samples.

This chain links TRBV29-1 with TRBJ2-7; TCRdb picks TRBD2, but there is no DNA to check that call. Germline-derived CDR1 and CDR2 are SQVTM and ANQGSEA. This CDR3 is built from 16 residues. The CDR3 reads CSVEDSWTSGSNEQYF.

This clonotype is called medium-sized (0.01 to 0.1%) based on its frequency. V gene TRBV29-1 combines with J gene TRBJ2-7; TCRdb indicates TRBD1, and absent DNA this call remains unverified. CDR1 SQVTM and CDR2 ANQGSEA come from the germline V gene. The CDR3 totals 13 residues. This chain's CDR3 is CSVGRGFSYEQYF.

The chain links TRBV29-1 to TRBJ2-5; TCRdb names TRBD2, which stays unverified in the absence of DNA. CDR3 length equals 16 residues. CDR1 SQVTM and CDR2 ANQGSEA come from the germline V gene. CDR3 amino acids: CSVEDRTSGEPETQYF.

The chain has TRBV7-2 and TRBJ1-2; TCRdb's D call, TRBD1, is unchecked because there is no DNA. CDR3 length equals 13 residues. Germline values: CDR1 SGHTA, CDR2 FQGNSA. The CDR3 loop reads CASSRGQLYGYTF.

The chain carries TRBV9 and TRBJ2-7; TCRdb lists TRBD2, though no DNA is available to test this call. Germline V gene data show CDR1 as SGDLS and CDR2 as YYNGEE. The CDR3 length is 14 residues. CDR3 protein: CASSVGAGEYEQYF.

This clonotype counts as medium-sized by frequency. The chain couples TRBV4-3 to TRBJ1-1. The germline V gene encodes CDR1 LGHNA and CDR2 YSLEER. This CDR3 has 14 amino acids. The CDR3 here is CASSQDGSSTEAFF.

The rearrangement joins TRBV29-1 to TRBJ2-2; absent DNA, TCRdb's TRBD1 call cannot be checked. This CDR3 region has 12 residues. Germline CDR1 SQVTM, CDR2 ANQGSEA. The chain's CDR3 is CSVAPFAGELFF.

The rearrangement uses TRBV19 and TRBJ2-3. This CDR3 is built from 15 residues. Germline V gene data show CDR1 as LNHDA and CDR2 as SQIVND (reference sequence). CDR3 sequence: CANTIEALQTDTQYF.

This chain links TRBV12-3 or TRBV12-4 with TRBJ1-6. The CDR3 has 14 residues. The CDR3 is CASSFGGALAPLHF.

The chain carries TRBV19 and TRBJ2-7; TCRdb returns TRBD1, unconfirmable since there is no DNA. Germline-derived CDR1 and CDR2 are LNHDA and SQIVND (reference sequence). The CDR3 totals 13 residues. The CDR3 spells CASSPRRAYEQYF.

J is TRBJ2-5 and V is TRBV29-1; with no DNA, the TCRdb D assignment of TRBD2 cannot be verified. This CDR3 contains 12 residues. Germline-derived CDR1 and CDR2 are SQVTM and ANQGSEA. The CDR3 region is CSAIQLGETQYF.

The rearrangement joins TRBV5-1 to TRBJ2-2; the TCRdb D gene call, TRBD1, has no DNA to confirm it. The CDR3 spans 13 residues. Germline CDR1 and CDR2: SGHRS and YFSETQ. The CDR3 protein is CASSLAGGEELFF.